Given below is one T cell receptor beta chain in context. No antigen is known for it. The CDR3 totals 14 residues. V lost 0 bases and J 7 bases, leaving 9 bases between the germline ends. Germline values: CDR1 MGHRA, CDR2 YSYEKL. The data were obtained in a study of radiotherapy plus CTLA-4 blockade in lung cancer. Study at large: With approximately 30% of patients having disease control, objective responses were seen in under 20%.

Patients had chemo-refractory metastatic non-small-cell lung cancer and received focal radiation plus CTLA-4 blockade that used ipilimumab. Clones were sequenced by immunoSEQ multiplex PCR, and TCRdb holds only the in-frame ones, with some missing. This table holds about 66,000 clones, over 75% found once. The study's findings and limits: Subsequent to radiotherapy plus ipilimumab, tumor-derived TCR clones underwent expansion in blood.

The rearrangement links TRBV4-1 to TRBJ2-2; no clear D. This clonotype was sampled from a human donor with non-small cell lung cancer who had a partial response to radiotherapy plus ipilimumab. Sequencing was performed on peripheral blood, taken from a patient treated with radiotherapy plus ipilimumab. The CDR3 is CASSQDLRFGELFF. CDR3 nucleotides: TGCGCCAGCAGCCAAGATCTGCGATTCGGGGAGCTGTTTTTT.